Listed below are T cell receptor beta chains from one sample, sequenced in a study of shared clonotypes between healthy human individuals. Method: immunoSEQ multiplex PCR; TCRdb's copy keeps in-frame clones and lacks some. This sample has millions of clones, with 85% to 95% found just once. The sample comprised naive CD8+ T cells sorted from blood. The receptors derive from a young man in good health. Both conserved end residues are part of each CDR3. D genes are given only for firm matches. Size is omitted from some rows. Given values are once, few, many or a class for expanded clones.

DNA | CDR3 | J | V | D | size
TGTGCCAGCAGTCCCGACAGTCATTATGGCTACACCTTC | CASSPDSHYGYTF | TRBJ1-2 | TRBV27 | - | -
TGCGCCAGCGGCTCTACAGGGGGCGCGAACACTGAAGCTTTCTTT | CASGSTGGANTEAFF | TRBJ1-1 | TRBV5-1 | TRBD1 | once
TGTGCCAGCAGCTTCGACAACTCCTATAATTCACCCCTCCACTTT | CASSFDNSYNSPLHF | TRBJ1-6 | TRBV7-9 | - | -
TGTGCCAGCAGCGTAGGAGAAGGAGGGGGGCGAAATGGCTACACCTTC | CASSVGEGGGRNGYTF | TRBJ1-2 | TRBV9 | - | -
TGTGCCAGCAGTTTAGAACTGGACCCCCATGGGGCTTTCTTT | CASSLELDPHGAFF | TRBJ1-1 | TRBV28 | - | -
TGTGCCAGCAGCACAGGGAGCGGGGGATATGAAAAACTGTTTTTT | CASSTGSGGYEKLFF | TRBJ1-4 | TRBV13 | - | -
TGCGCCAGCAGCCAAGATTCCGGGGGCTTAACCTACGAGCAGTACTTC | CASSQDSGGLTYEQYF | TRBJ2-7 | TRBV4-1 | - | -
TGTGCTAGCAGCCCACGCCGGGACAGCATTCAAGAGACCCAGTACTTC | CASSPRRDSIQETQYF | TRBJ2-5 | TRBV7-7 | TRBD1 | -
TGTGCCAGCAGCCGAACTACGGGAGTGAGTATTTACGAGCAGTACTTC | CASSRTTGVSIYEQYF | TRBJ2-7 | TRBV7-9 | - | -
TGTGCCAGCAGCCTGGGTAAGGGACAGGGCCCCGCCAATCAGCCCCAGCATTTT | CASSLGKGQGPANQPQHF | TRBJ1-5 | TRBV5-6 | TRBD1 | -
TGCGCCAGCAGCCCCGGTGGACTAGCGGGGAATTTCTACGAGCAGTACTTC | CASSPGGLAGNFYEQYF | TRBJ2-7 | TRBV5-1 | TRBD2 | -
TGTGCCAGCAGCTTTGGACAGGGAATTGACGAGCAGTACTTC | CASSFGQGIDEQYF | TRBJ2-7 | TRBV13 | TRBD1 | -
TGTGCCAGCAGCTCCGAGACCGGGACTGAAGATTACAATGAGCAGTTCTTC | CASSSETGTEDYNEQFF | TRBJ2-1 | TRBV7-8 | - | -
TGTGCCAGCAGTTTATTGACAAGCACAGATACGCAGTATTTT | CASSLLTSTDTQYF | TRBJ2-3 | TRBV28 | - | -
TGCGCCAGCAGCCAGAGTGCGGACAGCGGCTACAATGAGCAGTTCTTC | CASSQSADSGYNEQFF | TRBJ2-1 | TRBV4-1 | - | -
TGTGCCAGCGGCTCTTGGGGACTTGGGGACGAGCAGTACTTC | CASGSWGLGDEQYF | TRBJ2-7 | TRBV28 | - | once
TGTGTCCTCGGAGGGGCTGGGACTGAAGCTTTCTTT | CVLGGAGTEAFF | TRBJ1-1 | TRBV6-5 | - | -
TGTGCCAGCGCCAGACAGGGGTTTGAGACCCAGTACTTC | CASARQGFETQYF | TRBJ2-5 | TRBV6-1 | TRBD1 | -
TGTGCCAGCTCCAAAACGTCAGATACGCAGTATTTT | CASSKTSDTQYF | TRBJ2-3 | TRBV7-9 | - | -
TGTGCCAGCAGCTTGACAGGGACGGGAGAGCAGTACTTC | CASSLTGTGEQYF | TRBJ2-7 | TRBV5-5 | - | -
TGTGCCAGCAGCGTACTTCATTACTCTTCCACAGATACGCAGTATTTT | CASSVLHYSSTDTQYF | TRBJ2-3 | TRBV9 | - | -
TGTGCCAGCAGTTATTCGCCCGAGTGGGAGCAGTACTTC | CASSYSPEWEQYF | TRBJ2-7 | TRBV6-6 | - | -